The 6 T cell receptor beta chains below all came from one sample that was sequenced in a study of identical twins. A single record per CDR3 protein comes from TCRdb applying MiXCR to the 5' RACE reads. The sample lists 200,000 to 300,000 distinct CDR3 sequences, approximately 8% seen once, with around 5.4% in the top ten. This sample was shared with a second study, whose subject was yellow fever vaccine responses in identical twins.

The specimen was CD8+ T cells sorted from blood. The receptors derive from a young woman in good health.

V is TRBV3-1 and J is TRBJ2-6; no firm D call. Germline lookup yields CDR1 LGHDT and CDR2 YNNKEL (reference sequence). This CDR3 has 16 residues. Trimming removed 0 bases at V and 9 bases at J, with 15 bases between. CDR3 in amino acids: CASSQDQVVRNNVLTF. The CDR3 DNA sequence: TGTGCCAGCAGCCAAGATCAGGTGGTCAGAAACAACGTCCTGACTTTC.

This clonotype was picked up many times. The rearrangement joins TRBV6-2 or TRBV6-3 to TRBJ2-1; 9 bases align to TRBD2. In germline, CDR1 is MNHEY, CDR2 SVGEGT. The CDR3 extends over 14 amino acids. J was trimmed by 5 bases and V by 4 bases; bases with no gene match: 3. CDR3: CASSSSGRNNEQFF. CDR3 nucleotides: TGTGCCAGCAGTTCCAGCGGGAGGAACAATGAGCAGTTCTTC.

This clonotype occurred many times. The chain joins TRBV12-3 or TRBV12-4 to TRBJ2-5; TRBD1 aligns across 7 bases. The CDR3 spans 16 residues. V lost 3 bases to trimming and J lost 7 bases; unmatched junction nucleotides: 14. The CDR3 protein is CASSLETGIVYGTQYF. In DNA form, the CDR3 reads TGTGCCAGCAGTTTGGAGACAGGGATAGTTTACGGGACCCAGTACTTC.

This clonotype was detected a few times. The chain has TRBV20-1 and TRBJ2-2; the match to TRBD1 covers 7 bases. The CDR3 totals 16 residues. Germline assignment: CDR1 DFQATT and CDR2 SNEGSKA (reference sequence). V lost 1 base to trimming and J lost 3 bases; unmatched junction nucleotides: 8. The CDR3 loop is CSARVSPGQYTGELFF. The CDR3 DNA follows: TGCAGTGCTAGAGTTTCGCCGGGACAGTACACCGGGGAGCTGTTTTTT.

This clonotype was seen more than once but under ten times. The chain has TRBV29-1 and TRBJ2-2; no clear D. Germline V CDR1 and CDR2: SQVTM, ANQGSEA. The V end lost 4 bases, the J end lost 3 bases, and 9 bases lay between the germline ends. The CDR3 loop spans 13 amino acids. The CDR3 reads CSVAAMYTGELFF. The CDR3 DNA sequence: TGCAGCGTTGCGGCGATGTACACCGGGGAGCTGTTTTTT.

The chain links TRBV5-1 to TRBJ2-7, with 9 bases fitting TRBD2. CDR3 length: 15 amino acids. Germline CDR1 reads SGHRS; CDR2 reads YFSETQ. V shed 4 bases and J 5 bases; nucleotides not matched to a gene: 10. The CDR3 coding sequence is TGCGCCAGCAGCCCGAATAGCGGGAGCCCCCACGAGCAGTACTTC. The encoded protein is CASSPNSGSPHEQYF.